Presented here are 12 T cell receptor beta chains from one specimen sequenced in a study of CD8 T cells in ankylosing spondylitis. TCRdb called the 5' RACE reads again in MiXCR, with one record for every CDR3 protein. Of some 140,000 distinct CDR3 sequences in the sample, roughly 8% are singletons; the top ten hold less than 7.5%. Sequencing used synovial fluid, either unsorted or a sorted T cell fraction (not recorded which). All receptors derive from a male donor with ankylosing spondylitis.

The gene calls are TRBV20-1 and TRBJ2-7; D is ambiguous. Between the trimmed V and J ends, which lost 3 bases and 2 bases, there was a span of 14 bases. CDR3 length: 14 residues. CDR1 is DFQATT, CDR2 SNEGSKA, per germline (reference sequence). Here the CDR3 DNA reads TGCAGTGCTAGGTTGGCTACCTCGGCCTACGAGCAGTACTTC. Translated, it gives CSARLATSAYEQYF.

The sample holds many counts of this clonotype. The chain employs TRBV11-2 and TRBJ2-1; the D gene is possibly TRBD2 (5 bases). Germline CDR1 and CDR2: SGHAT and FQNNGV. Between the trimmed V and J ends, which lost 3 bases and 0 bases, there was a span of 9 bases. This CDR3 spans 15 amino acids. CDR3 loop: CASSLGEGSYNEQFF. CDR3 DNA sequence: TGTGCCAGCAGCTTGGGTGAGGGCTCCTACAATGAGCAGTTCTTC.

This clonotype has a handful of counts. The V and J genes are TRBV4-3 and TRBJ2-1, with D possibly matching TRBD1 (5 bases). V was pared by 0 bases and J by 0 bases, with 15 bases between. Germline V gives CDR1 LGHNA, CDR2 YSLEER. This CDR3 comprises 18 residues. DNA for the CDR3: TGCGCCAGCAGCCAAGATGGGGCGGTACCTAGCTCCTACAATGAGCAGTTCTTC. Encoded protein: CASSQDGAVPSSYNEQFF.

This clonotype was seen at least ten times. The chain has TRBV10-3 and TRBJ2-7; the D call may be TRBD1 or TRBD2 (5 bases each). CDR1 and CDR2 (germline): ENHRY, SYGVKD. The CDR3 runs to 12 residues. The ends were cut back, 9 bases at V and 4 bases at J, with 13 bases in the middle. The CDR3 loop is CAIGRDGYEQYF. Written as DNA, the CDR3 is TGTGCCATAGGACGGGACGGTTACGAGCAGTACTTC.

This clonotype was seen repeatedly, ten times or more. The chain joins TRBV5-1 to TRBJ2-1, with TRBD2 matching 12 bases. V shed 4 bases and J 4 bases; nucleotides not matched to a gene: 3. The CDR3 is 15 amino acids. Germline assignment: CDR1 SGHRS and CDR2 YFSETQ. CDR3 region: CASSLGLAGYNEQFF. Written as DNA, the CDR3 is TGCGCCAGCAGCCTCGGACTAGCGGGGTACAATGAGCAGTTCTTC.

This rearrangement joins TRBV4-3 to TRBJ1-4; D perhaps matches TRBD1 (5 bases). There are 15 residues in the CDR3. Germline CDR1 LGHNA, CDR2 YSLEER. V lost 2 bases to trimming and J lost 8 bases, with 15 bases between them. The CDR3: CASSQLGVRYEKLFF. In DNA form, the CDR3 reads TGCGCCAGCAGCCAACTGGGGGTGAGGTACGAAAAACTGTTTTTT.

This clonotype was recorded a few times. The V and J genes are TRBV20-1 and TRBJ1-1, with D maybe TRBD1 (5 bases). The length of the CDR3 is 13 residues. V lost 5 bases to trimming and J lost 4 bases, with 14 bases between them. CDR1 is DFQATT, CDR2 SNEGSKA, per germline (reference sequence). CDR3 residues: CSASSPQGTEAFF. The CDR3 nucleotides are TGCAGTGCTTCGTCTCCGCAGGGCACTGAAGCTTTCTTT.

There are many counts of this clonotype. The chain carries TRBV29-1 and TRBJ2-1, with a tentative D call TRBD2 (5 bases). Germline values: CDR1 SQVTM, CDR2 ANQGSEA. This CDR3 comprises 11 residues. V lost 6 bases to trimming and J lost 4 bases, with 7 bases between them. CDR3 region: CSVSGYNEQFF. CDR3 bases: TGCAGCGTCTCGGGGTACAATGAGCAGTTCTTC.

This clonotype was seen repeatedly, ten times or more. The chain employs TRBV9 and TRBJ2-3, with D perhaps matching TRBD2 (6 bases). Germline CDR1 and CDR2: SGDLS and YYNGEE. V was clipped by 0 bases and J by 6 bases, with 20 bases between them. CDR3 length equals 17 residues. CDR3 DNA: TGTGCCAGCAGCGTAGGAGTCACAGGTTGGGGAGGCGATACGCAGTATTTT. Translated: CASSVGVTGWGGDTQYF.

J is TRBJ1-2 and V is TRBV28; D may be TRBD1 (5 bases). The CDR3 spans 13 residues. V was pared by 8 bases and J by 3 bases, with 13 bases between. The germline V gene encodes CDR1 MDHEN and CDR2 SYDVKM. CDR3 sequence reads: CASRQQDDYGYTF. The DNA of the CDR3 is TGTGCCAGCCGACAGCAGGACGACTATGGCTACACCTTC.

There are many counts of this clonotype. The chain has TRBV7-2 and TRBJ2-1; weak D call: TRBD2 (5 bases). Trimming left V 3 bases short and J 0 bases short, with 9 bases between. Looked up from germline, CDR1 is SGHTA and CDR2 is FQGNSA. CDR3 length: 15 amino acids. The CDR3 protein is CASSFTGSSYNEQFF. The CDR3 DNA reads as TGTGCCAGCAGCTTCACGGGAAGCTCCTACAATGAGCAGTTCTTC.

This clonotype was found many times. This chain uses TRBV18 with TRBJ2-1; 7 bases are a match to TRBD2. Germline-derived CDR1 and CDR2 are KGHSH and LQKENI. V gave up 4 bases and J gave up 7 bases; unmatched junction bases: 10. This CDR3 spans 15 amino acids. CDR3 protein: CASSQPGLGGNEQFF. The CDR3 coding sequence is TGTGCCAGCTCACAGCCGGGACTCGGGGGGAATGAGCAGTTCTTC.